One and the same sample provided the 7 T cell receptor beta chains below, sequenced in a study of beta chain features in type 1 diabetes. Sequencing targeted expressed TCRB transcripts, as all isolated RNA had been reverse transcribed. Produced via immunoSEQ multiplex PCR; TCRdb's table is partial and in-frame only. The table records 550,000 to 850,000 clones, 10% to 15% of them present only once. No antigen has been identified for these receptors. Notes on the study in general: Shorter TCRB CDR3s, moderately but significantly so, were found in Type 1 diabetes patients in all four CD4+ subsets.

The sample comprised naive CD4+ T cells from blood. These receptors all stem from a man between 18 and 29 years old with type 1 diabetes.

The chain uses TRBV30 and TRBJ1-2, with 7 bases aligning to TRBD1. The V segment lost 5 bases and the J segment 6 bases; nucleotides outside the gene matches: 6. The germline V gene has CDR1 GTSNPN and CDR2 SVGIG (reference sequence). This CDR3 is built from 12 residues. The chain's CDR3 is CAWSTGDHGYTF. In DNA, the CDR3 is TGTGCCTGGTCTACAGGGGACCATGGCTACACCTTC.

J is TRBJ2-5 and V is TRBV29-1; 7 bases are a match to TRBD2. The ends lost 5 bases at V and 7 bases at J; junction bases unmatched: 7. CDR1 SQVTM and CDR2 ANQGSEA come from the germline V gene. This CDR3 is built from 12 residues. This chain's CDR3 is CSVSGGGGTQYF. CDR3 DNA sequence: TGCAGCGTTAGTGGTGGCGGGGGGACCCAGTACTTC.

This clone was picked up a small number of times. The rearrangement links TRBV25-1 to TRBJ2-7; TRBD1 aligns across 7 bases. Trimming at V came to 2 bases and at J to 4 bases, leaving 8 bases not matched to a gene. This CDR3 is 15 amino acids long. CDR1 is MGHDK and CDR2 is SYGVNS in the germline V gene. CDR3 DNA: TGTGCCAGCAGTGAAGCGTGGACAGGTGGGTACGAGCAGTACTTC. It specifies CASSEAWTGGYEQYF.

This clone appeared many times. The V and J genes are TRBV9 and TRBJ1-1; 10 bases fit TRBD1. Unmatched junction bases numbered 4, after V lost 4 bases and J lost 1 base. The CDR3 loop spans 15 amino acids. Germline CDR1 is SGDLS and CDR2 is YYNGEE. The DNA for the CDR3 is TGTGCCAGCAGCCCCGGGACAGGGGCGAACACTGAAGCTTTCTTT. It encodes CASSPGTGANTEAFF.

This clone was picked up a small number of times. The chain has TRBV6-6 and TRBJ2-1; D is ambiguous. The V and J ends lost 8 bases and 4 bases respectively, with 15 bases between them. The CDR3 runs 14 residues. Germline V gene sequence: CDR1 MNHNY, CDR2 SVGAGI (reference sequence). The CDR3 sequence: CASLLSGVYNEQFF. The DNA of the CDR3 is TGTGCCAGCCTTCTTTCCGGAGTGTACAATGAGCAGTTCTTC.

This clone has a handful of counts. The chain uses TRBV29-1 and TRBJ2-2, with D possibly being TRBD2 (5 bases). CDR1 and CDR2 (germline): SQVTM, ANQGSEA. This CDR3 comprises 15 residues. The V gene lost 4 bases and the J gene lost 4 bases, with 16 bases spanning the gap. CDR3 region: CSVVGQSGSTGELFF. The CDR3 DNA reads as TGCAGCGTTGTTGGGCAGTCTGGGAGCACCGGGGAGCTGTTTTTT.

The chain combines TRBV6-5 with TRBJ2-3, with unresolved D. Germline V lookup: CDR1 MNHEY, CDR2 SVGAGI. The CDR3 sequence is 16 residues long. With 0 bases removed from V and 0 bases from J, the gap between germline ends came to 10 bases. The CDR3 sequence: CASSYSPLTSTDTQYF. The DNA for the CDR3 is TGTGCCAGCAGTTACTCTCCCCTAACTAGCACAGATACGCAGTATTTT.